These 13 T cell receptor beta chains originate from one sample sequenced in a study of blood T cells in healthy people across ages. Primed by a sample-barcoded 5' primer and a J-beta primer mix, a second PCR proceeded for about 7 to 11 cycles. TCRdb recomputed calls from the 5' RACE reads with MiXCR, one row per CDR3 protein. Of about 1.7 million distinct CDR3 sequences detected, about 28% appear once; the ten largest clones hold more than 6%. Specimen: blood. Receptors originate from a woman younger than 45 in good health.

CDR3 DNA sequence: TGTGCCAGCAGCCTCTATAGCGGGGGGGCTGGAGATACGCAGTATTTT. It encodes CASSLYSGGAGDTQYF. This chain links TRBV7-3 with TRBJ2-3; TRBD2 matches at 11 bases. Per germline, CDR1 SGHTA and CDR2 FQGTGA. V gave up 5 bases and J gave up 5 bases; unmatched junction bases: 9. The CDR3 sequence is 16 residues long.

This clonotype showed up just a few times. The V call is TRBV20-1, the J call TRBJ2-7; TRBD2 is a possible D gene (6 bases). CDR1 and CDR2 from the germline V gene are DFQATT and SNEGSKA (reference sequence). V dropped 3 bases and J dropped 5 bases, with 11 bases sitting between them. The CDR3 totals 12 residues. The CDR3 region is CSAREGQDEQYF. The CDR3 region has the DNA TGCAGTGCTAGGGAGGGCCAGGACGAGCAGTACTTC.

The chain uses TRBV2 and TRBJ2-7, with unresolved D. CDR1 and CDR2 (germline): SNHLY, FYNNEI. V was cut by 4 bases and J by 2 bases, with 12 bases left in between. This CDR3 is built from 14 residues. For the CDR3, the DNA is TGTGCCAGCAGTGCCCCGGACGGAGCCTACGAGCAGTACTTC. Residues: CASSAPDGAYEQYF.

The V and J genes are TRBV20-1 and TRBJ1-4; D is uncertain. CDR1 and CDR2 (germline): DFQATT, SNEGSKA (reference sequence). This CDR3 contains 13 residues. V gave up 8 bases and J gave up 0 bases, with 10 bases separating them. The DNA of the CDR3 is TGCAGTCCTATCATACCAACTAATGAAAAACTGTTTTTT. Protein: CSPIIPTNEKLFF.

The chain links TRBV7-9 to TRBJ1-5; 8 nucleotides match TRBD1. Germline CDR1 and CDR2: SEHNR and FQNEAQ (reference sequence). This CDR3 spans 15 amino acids. With V trimmed by 5 bases and J by 7 bases, 10 bases remained unmatched. The CDR3 reads CASSQDDRGPQPQHF. The CDR3 coding sequence is TGTGCCAGCAGCCAAGACGACAGGGGTCCCCAGCCCCAGCATTTT.

The gene calls are TRBV14 and TRBJ2-7; D not resolved. The end of the DNA aligns better with TRBJ2-5, so the J call may be wrong. The CDR3 is 16 amino acids. The V gene's germline CDR1 is SGHDN and CDR2 FVKESK. Here the CDR3 DNA reads TGTGCCAGCAGCCAAGAAACCCAGTCATTCAGGGAGACCCAGTACTTC. Translating gives CASSQETQSFRETQYF.

CDR3 bases: TGTGCCAGCAGCGTCCCCCCGGGAGCTTTCTTT. This sequence encodes CASSVPPGAFF. The genes are TRBV6-2 or TRBV6-3 and TRBJ1-1; D gene unclear. Trimming removed 6 bases from V and 10 bases from J, with 12 bases in between. Germline V gene data show CDR1 as MNHEY and CDR2 as SVGEGT. The CDR3 loop spans 11 amino acids.

This clonotype was detected only a few times. Given a much more abundant clone one base away, this may be a read error. V is TRBV12-3 or TRBV12-4 and J is TRBJ2-7; 10 bases line up with TRBD2. Trimming cost V 7 bases and J 2 bases; bases outside gene matches: 2. The CDR3 has 13 residues. CDR3 nucleotide sequence: TGTGCCAGCAACCTAGCGGGAGCCTACGAGCAGTACTTC. Translated, it gives CASNLAGAYEQYF.

The gene calls are TRBV3-1 and TRBJ1-2; D is unresolved. This CDR3 has 15 residues. Germline V gives CDR1 LGHDT, CDR2 YNNKEL (reference sequence). Trimming cost V 1 base and J 1 base, with 10 bases left between them. Here the CDR3 reads CASSQVTKGNYGYTF. The CDR3 region has the DNA TGTGCCAGCAGCCAAGTCACAAAGGGTAACTATGGCTACACCTTC. The full variable domain, rest sourced from reference TRBV3-1 and TRBJ1-2, is DTAVSQTPKYLVTQMGNDKSIKCEQNLGHDTMYWYKQDSKKFLKIMFSYNNKELIINETVPNRFSPKSPDKAHLNLHINSLELGDSAVYFCASSQVTKGNYGYTFGSGTRLTVV.

The V and J genes are TRBV20-1 and TRBJ2-3; D not resolved. Germline values: CDR1 DFQATT, CDR2 SNEGSKA (reference sequence). Deletions cut 6 bases from V and 2 bases from J, with 12 bases between. This CDR3 region has 13 residues. For the CDR3, the DNA is TGCAGTGCCGTATCGCCGGACACAGATACGCAGTATTTT. It translates to CSAVSPDTDTQYF.

V usage is TRBV7-9 and J usage is TRBJ2-1, with D possibly matching TRBD1 (6 bases). V was cut by 5 bases and J by 15 bases, with 17 bases left in between. Germline V lookup: CDR1 SEHNR, CDR2 FQNEAQ (reference sequence). The CDR3 sequence is 12 residues long. The CDR3 reads CASSLGTSRGFF. The CDR3, as DNA: TGTGCCAGCAGCCTAGGGACCTCCAGGGGGTTCTTC.

In regard to this clonotype: A much larger clone lies a single base off, so this may be a read error. This CDR3 reads CSLGPSGNNEQLF. CDR3 coding DNA: TGCAGCCTGGGGCCTAGCGGCAACAATGAGCAGCTCTTC. The rearrangement uses TRBV29-1 and TRBJ2-1, with 7 positions matching TRBD2. Looked up from germline, CDR1 is SQVTM and CDR2 is ANQGSEA. The CDR3 spans 13 residues.

The rearrangement uses TRBV18 and TRBJ2-7, with D unresolved. Germline V lookup: CDR1 KGHSH, CDR2 LQKENI. Trimming stripped 3 bases from V and 9 bases from J, with 9 bases between. This CDR3 region has 11 residues. DNA of the CDR3: TGTGCCAGCTCACCCTCGAACGGGCAGTACTTC. This codes for CASSPSNGQYF.